This T cell receptor beta chain was sequenced during a study of T cell responses to AZD1222 COVID-19 vaccine. The study, taken as a whole, reports: Spike regions recognized by vaccine-associated CD4 TCRs spanned the protein, led by 160-218 and 743-854.

With V trimmed by 3 bases and J by 1 base, 9 bases remained unmatched. There are 17 residues in the CDR3. The germline gives CDR1 SGHDN, CDR2 FVKESK. About this clone: Its antigen is as yet unknown.

Analyses pooled second doses at about 4 or about 12 weeks. Here immunoSEQ multiplex PCR was the method, and the copy in TCRdb shows in-frame clones only, minus some. Here the sample spans 190,000 or so clones, 88% being singletons. The chain employs TRBV14 and TRBJ2-5; 9 bases agree with TRBD1. The sequences come from peripheral blood, collected 28 days after the second AZD1222 dose. The clonotype comes from an adult who received the AZD1222 COVID-19 vaccine. The CDR3 sequence: CASSHHGQGRSQETQYF. The CDR3 DNA is TGTGCCAGCAGCCACCACGGACAGGGGCGATCCCAAGAGACCCAGTACTTC.